The 9 T cell receptor beta chains below all came from one sample that was sequenced in a study of blood T cell repertoires in COVID-19. Clones were read by immunoSEQ multiplex PCR, and TCRdb kept only the in-frame ones, dropping some. The data contain approximately 210,000 clones, 82% of them singletons. Input material: PBMCs or T cells enriched from blood (not recorded which). The receptors were sampled from a woman aged 55-69 years who had recovered from COVID-19.

The V call is TRBV5-4, the J call TRBJ1-2; the D is unclear. Germline assignment: CDR1 SGHNT and CDR2 YYREEE (reference sequence). There are 13 residues in the CDR3. Deletions cut 6 bases from V and 1 base from J, with 10 bases between. The CDR3: CASMGEFNYGYTF. Written as DNA, the CDR3 is TGTGCCAGCATGGGAGAATTTAACTATGGCTACACCTTC. The whole variable domain, remainder taken from reference TRBV5-4 and TRBJ1-2, is ETGVTQSPTHLIKTRGQQVTLRCSSQSGHNTVSWYQQALGQGPQFIFQYYREEENGRGNFPPRFSGLQFPNYSSELNVNALELDDSALYLCASMGEFNYGYTFGSGTRLTVV.

This clone was observed a handful of times. The chain carries TRBV18 and TRBJ2-2; possibly TRBD1 for D (5 bases). V lost 1 base, J lost 1 base, and 10 bases lay in between. The CDR3 is 16 residues long. Looked up from germline, CDR1 is KGHSH and CDR2 is LQKENI. The CDR3 DNA reads TGTGCCAGCTCACCACAGGGGCCCCAGAACACCGGGGAGCTGTTTTTT. Protein product: CASSPQGPQNTGELFF.

This rearrangement joins TRBV6-1 to TRBJ1-2; perhaps TRBD1 as D (6 bases). Germline CDR1 reads MNHNS; CDR2 reads SASEGT. V was cut by 1 base and J by 8 bases, with 11 bases left in between. The CDR3 is made up of 13 amino acids. The CDR3 loop reads CASSEVGARGYTF. As DNA, the CDR3 is TGTGCCAGCAGTGAAGTGGGGGCTCGGGGCTACACCTTC.

The chain joins TRBV7-2 to TRBJ1-2, with 7 bases fitting TRBD1. The CDR3 is 14 residues long. Germline-derived CDR1 and CDR2 are SGHTA and FQGNSA. J was trimmed by 5 bases and V by 4 bases; bases with no gene match: 7. CDR3: CASSSQTGWYGYTF. In nucleotides, the CDR3 is TGTGCCAGCAGCTCGCAGACAGGGTGGTATGGCTACACCTTC.

The chain employs TRBV9 and TRBJ1-3; 7 bases line up with TRBD1. The CDR3 sequence is 13 residues long. Unmatched junction bases numbered 3, after V lost 5 bases and J lost 4 bases. Germline assignment: CDR1 SGDLS and CDR2 YYNGEE. The CDR3: CASRQGPGNTIYF. CDR3 DNA: TGTGCCAGCAGACAGGGGCCCGGAAACACCATATATTTT.

The gene calls are TRBV30 and TRBJ1-1; 10 nucleotides align to TRBD1. The CDR3 has 16 amino acids. CDR1 is GTSNPN, CDR2 SVGIG, per germline (reference sequence). Trimming cost V 6 bases and J 3 bases; bases outside gene matches: 13. DNA of the CDR3: TGTGCCTGCAGACAGGGGGCCCGCGAGGTTGACACTGAAGCTTTCTTT. Its protein is CACRQGAREVDTEAFF.

The chain employs TRBV7-3 and TRBJ1-1; 7 bases are a match to TRBD1. V shed 4 bases, J shed 0 bases, and the junction held 2 bases outside the gene matches. CDR1 is SGHTA, CDR2 FQGTGA, per germline. CDR3 length: 14 amino acids. The DNA of the CDR3 is TGTGCCAGCAGCTCTGACAGGGTGAACACTGAAGCTTTCTTT. Encoded protein: CASSSDRVNTEAFF.

In its sample, this clone was seen once. One end of the junction is discordant with germline, which a read error may explain. V is TRBV12-3 or TRBV12-4 and J is TRBJ2-7; D might be TRBD2 (6 bases). This CDR3 has 12 residues. CDR3 nucleotide sequence: TGTGCCAGCAGTTTAGGGCGGGGAACGGGAGACTTC. This codes for CASSLGRGTGDF.

The V gene is TRBV11-1, the J gene TRBJ1-1; D might be TRBD1 (6 bases). Deletions cut 6 bases from V and 3 bases from J, with 11 bases between. CDR1 is SGHAT, CDR2 FQDESV, per germline (reference sequence). The CDR3 loop spans 13 amino acids. As DNA, the CDR3 is TGTGCCAGCAGTTGGAACAGGGACACTGAAGCTTTCTTT. As protein: CASSWNRDTEAFF.